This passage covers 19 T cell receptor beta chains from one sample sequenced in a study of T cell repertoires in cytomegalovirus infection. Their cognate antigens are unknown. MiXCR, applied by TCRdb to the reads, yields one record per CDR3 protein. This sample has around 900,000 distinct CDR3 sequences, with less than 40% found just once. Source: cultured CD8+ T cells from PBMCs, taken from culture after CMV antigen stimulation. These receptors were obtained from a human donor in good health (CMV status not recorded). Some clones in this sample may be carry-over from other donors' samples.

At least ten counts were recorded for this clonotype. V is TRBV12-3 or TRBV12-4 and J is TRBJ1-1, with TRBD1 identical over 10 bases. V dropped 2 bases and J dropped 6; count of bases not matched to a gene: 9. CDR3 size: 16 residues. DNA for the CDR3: TGTGCCAGCAGTTTATCGCCGGGACAGGGGATCCCTGAAGCTTTCTTT. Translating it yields CASSLSPGQGIPEAFF.

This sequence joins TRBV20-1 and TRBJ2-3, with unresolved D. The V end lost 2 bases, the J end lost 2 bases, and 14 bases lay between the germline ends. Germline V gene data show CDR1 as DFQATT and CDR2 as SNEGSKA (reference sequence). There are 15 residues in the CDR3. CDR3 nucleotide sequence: TGCAGTGCTAGATTGGGGTTGGGCTCCACAGATACGCAGTATTTT. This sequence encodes CSARLGLGSTDTQYF.

For the CDR3, the DNA is TGTGCCAGCAGCGCCTATGGGGCCCAGGCCGTCTACAATGAGCAGTTCTTC. This encodes CASSAYGAQAVYNEQFF. The chain uses TRBV9 and TRBJ2-1; D may be TRBD1 (5 bases). Germline loops: CDR1 SGDLS, CDR2 YYNGEE. The CDR3 extends over 17 amino acids. V was trimmed by 3 bases and J by 3 bases, leaving 19 bases between them.

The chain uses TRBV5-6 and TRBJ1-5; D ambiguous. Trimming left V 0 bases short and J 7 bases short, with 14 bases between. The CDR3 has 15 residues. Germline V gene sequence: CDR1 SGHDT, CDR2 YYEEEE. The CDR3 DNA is TGTGCCAGCAGCTTGGGCCCGGAAGGTCGACAGCCCCAGCATTTT. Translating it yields CASSLGPEGRQPQHF.

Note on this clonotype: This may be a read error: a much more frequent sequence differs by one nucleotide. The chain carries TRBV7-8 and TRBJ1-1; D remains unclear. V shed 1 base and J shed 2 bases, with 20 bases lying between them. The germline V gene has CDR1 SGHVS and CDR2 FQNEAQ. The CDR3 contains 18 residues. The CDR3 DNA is TGTGCCAGCAGCTTAGAGAGGGTTGGTCCCAAGAGAAACACTGAAGCTTTCTTT. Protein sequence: CASSLERVGPKRNTEAFF.

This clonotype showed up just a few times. CDR3 coding DNA: TGTGCCAGCAGGCTGTCTGAAAAACTGTTTTTT. It is translated as CASRLSEKLFF. The chain recombines TRBV7-9 with TRBJ1-4; D call uncertain. With 6 bases removed from V and 7 bases from J, the gap between germline ends came to 6 bases. The CDR3 is 11 residues long. Germline CDR1 SEHNR, CDR2 FQNEAQ (reference sequence).

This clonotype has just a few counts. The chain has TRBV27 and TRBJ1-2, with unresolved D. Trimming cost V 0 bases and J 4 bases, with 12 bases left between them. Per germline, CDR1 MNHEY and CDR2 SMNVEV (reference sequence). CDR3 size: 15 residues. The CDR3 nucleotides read TGTGCCAGCAGTTTATCGCCGGCCCCCAGCTATGGCTACACCTTC. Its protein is CASSLSPAPSYGYTF.

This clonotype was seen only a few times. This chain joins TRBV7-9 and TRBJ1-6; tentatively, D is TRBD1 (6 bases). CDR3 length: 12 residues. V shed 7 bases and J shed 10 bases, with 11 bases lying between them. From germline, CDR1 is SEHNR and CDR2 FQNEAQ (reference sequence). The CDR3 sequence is CASTGGGSPLHF. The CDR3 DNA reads TGTGCCAGCACGGGAGGGGGGTCACCCCTCCACTTT. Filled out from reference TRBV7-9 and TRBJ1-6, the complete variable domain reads DTGVSQNPRHKITKRGQNVTFRCDPISEHNRLYWYRQTLGQGPEFLTYFQNEAQLEKSRLLSDRFSAERPKGSFSTLEIQRTEQGDSAMYLCASTGGGSPLHFGNGTRLTVT.

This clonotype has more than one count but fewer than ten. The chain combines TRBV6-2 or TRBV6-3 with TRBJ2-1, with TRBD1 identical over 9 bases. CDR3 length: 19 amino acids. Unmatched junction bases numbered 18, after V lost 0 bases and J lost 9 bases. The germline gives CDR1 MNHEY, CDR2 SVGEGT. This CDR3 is CASSYSGQGLSRGGGEQFF. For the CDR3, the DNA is TGTGCCAGCAGTTACTCGGGACAGGGCCTTTCGCGGGGAGGGGGTGAGCAGTTCTTC.

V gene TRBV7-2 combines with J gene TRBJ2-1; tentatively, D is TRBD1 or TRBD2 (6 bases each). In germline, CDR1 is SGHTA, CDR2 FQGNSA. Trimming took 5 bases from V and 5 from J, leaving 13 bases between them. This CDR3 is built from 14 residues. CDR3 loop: CASSAPGGDNEQFF. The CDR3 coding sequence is TGTGCCAGCAGCGCGCCCGGGGGCGACAATGAGCAGTTCTTC.

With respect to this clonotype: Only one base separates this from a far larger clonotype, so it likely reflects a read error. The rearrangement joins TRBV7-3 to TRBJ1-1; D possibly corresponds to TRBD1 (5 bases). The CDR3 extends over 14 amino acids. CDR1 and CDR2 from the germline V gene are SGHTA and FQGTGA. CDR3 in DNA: TGTGTCAGCAGCCCAGGCACAGGGAACACTGAAGCTTTCTTT. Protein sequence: CVSSPGTGNTEAFF.

The CDR3: CAIRDRTGTGTEYEQYV. The CDR3 coding sequence is TGTGCCATCAGGGACCGTACAGGGACAGGTACGGAATACGAGCAGTACGTC. The V gene is TRBV10-3, the J gene TRBJ2-7, with 8 bases matching TRBD1. This CDR3 spans 17 amino acids. The V gene end was trimmed by 6 bases and the J gene end by 4 bases; junction bases not matched to a gene: 17. CDR1 is ENHRY and CDR2 is SYGVKD in the germline V gene.

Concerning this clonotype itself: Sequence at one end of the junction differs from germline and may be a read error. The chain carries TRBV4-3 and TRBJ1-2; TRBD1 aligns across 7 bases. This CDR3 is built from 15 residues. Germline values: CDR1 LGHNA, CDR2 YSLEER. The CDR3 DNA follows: TGCGCCAGCAGCCAAGTAGACAGGGAGGACTATGACTACACCTTC. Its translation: CASSQVDREDYDYTF.

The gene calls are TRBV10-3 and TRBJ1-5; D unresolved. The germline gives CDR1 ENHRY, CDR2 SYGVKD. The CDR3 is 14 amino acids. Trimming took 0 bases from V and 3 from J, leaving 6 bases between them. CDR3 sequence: CAISESVSNQPQHF. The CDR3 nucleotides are TGTGCCATCAGTGAGTCAGTGTCCAATCAGCCCCAGCATTTT.

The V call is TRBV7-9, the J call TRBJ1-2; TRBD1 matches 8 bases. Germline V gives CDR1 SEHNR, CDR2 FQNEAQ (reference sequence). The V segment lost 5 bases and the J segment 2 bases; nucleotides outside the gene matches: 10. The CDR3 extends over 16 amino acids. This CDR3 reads CASSRIEDRENYGYTF. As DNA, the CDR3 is TGTGCCAGCAGCCGAATAGAGGACAGGGAAAACTATGGCTACACCTTC.

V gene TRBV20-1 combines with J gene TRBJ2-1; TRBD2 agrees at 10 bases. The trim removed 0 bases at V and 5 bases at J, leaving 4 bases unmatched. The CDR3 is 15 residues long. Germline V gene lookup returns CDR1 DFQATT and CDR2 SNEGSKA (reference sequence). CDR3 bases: TGCAGTGCTAGAGAATTCCTAGCGGGGGACAATGAGCAGTTCTTC. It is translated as CSAREFLAGDNEQFF.

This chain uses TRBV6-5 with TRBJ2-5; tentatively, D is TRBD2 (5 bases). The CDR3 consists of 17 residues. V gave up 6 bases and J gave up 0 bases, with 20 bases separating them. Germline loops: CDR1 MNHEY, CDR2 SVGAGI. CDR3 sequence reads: CASRRYSRTRHQETQYF. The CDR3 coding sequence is TGTGCCAGCAGGCGTTATTCGAGGACTCGACACCAAGAGACCCAGTACTTC.

The CDR3 nucleotides read TGTGCCAGCAGCTTAGGGGGGACAGGGAGCAACACAGATACGCAGTATTTT. Amino acids: CASSLGGTGSNTDTQYF. The rearrangement links TRBV7-2 to TRBJ2-3; 9 bases align to TRBD1. Per germline, CDR1 SGHTA and CDR2 FQGNSA. The J segment lost 2 bases and the V segment lost 1 base, leaving 7 bases of the junction unmatched. The CDR3 has 17 residues.

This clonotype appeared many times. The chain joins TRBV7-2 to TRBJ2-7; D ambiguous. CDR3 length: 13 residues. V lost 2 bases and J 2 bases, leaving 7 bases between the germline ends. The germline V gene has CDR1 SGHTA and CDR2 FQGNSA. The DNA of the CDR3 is TGTGCCAGCAGCTTACCCCCCGCCTACGAGCAGTACGTC. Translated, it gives CASSLPPAYEQYV.